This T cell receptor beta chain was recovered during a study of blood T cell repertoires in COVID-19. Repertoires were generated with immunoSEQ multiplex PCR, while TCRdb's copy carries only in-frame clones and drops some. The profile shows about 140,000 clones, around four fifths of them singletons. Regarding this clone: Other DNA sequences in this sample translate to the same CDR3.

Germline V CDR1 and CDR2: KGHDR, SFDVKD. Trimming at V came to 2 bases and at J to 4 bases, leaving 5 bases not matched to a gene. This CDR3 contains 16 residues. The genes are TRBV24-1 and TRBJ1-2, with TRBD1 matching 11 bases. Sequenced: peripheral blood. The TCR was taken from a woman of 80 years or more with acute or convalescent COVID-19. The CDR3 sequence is CATSDSRTGGVYGYTF. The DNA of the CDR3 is TGTGCCACCAGTGATTCCCGGACAGGGGGCGTCTATGGCTACACCTTC.